This T cell receptor beta chain emerged from a study of T cell repertoires in cytomegalovirus infection. Findings and limits, study-wide: Summed public TCR beta family frequency identified CMV carriers bearing the relevant HLA.

On this clonotype: What it binds is unknown.

TCRdb redid the calling of the reads with MiXCR, one entry per CDR3 protein. The sample has approximately 73,000 distinct CDR3 sequences, about 37% seen once. Germline CDR1 SGHVS, CDR2 FQNEAQ. Between the trimmed V and J ends, which lost 3 bases and 5 bases, there was a span of 13 bases. The CDR3 totals 14 residues. The chain has TRBV7-8 and TRBJ2-5; TRBD1 might be the D (6 bases). The material sequenced was CD8+ T cells from cultured PBMCs, taken from culture after CMV antigen stimulation. This receptor was obtained from a human donor in good health (CMV status not recorded). Some clones in this sample may be carry-over from other donors' samples. The CDR3 sequence is CASSLDPQGETQYF. CDR3 sequence (DNA): TGTGCCAGCAGCTTGGACCCCCAGGGGGAGACCCAGTACTTC. The whole variable domain, filled in from reference TRBV7-8 and TRBJ2-5, reads GAGVSQSPRYKVAKRGQDVALRCDPISGHVSLFWYQQALGQGPEFLTYFQNEAQLDKSGLPSDRFFAERPEGSVSTLKIQRTQQEDSAVYLCASSLDPQGETQYFGPGTRLLVL.